This TCR beta chain was recovered during a study of cytomegalovirus exposure and HLA in healthy donors. The study's findings and limits: In an earlier analysis, about 87% or about 30%: the productive usage of most TCR beta V segments. CMV serostatus was the only immune exposure information that was available.

Concerning this clone: Its specificity is not known.

The PCR was carried out with 60 Vbeta primers and 13 Jbeta primers. The protocol was immunoSEQ multiplex PCR, while the TCRdb copy is restricted to in-frame clones and leaves out a portion. The sample lists more than 85,000 clones; over 60% were seen once. Sequenced material: PBMCs. The TCR sequence derives from a woman aged 25-40 years in good health and CMV-seronegative.

CDR3 in amino acids: CASTGTAESDTQYF. The CDR3 region has the DNA TGTGCCAGCACCGGGACAGCCGAGTCAGATACGCAGTATTTT. The V call is TRBV6-5, the J call TRBJ2-3; TRBD1 aligns across 7 bases. CDR3 length: 14 amino acids. Germline V lookup: CDR1 MNHEY, CDR2 SVGAGI. Trimming cost V 7 bases and J 4 bases; bases outside gene matches: 8.